The rows below give T cell receptor beta chains drawn from one sample of a study of T cell therapy after organ transplantation. Using immunoSEQ multiplex PCR, the repertoire was profiled, and TCRdb retains in-frame clones only, with some absent. Of around 19,000 clones listed, 80% to 85% were seen once; the top ten hold about a third. For these TCRs, the target antigens are not known. The sample was CD8+ T cells from blood, taken after autologous CMV-specific T cell therapy. The receptors shown here come from a human patient who had received a solid organ transplant and had CMV disease. The graft donor may account for some of the T cells. Both conserved end residues are part of each CDR3. A D gene is named only where the DNA matches it firmly. Only part of the rows carry a size: once, few, many, or a class if the clone is expanded.

TRBJ1-2,few,-,TRBV27,CASSFTSLGGYTF,TGTGCCAGCAGTTTCACATCCCTGGGTGGCTACACCTTC
TRBJ2-1,once,TRBD2,TRBV13,CASSLTLAARNEQFF,TGTGCCAGCAGCTTGACACTAGCGGCAAGGAATGAGCAGTTCTTC
TRBJ2-7,-,-,TRBV5-1,CASSYDLGPSYEQYF,TGCGCCAGCAGCTACGACTTAGGCCCCTCCTACGAGCAGTACTTC
TRBJ2-1,-,TRBD2,TRBV9,CASSVVAGGGNEQFF,TGTGCCAGCAGCGTTGTAGCGGGGGGCGGAAATGAGCAGTTCTTC
TRBJ2-3,-,-,TRBV27,CASMGMDTQYF,TGTGCCAGCATGGGTATGGATACGCAGTATTTT
TRBJ2-2,-,-,TRBV7-9,CASSLTPNGRVWTGELFF,TGTGCCAGCAGCTTAACCCCCAACGGGAGAGTATGGACCGGGGAGCTGTTTTTT
TRBJ1-1,-,-,TRBV30,CAWSVPGAEAFF,TGTGCCTGGAGTGTGCCCGGGGCTGAAGCTTTCTTT
TRBJ2-1,-,-,TRBV10-3,CAISEPREQFF,TGTGCCATCAGTGAGCCCCGGGAGCAGTTCTTC
TRBJ2-4,-,-,TRBV6-4,CASSDPWGLDKNIQYF,TGTGCCAGCAGTGACCCTTGGGGGTTAGACAAAAACATTCAGTACTTC
TRBJ2-5,-,-,TRBV6-6,CASQLFSQETQYF,TGTGCCAGCCAGCTATTTAGTCAAGAGACCCAGTACTTC
TRBJ2-7,once,-,TRBV5-3,CARSLRPGVVEQYF,TGTGCCAGAAGCTTGAGGCCCGGTGTTGTAGAGCAGTACTTC
TRBJ2-7,once,-,TRBV5-1,CASSLASTGSYEQYF,TGCGCCAGCAGCTTGGCATCCACGGGGTCCTACGAGCAGTACTTC
TRBJ2-3,-,TRBD1,TRBV7-2,CASSLARQGSSTDTQYF,TGTGCCAGCAGCTTAGCGCGACAGGGATCTAGCACAGATACGCAGTATTTT
TRBJ2-7,-,-,TRBV5-1,CASSLRGSATEQYF,TGCGCCAGCAGCCTCCGGGGTAGCGCAACCGAGCAGTACTTC
TRBJ1-5,-,TRBD1,TRBV4-3,CASSPDRDNQPQHF,TGCGCCAGCAGCCCCGACAGGGACAATCAGCCCCAGCATTTT
TRBJ2-2,-,-,TRBV27,CASSYLGGHTGELFF,TGTGCCAGCAGTTACCTGGGGGGCCACACCGGGGAGCTGTTTTTT
TRBJ1-2,-,TRBD1,TRBV6-6,CASTHNPGGYGYTF,TGTGCCAGCACTCATAACCCAGGGGGCTATGGCTACACCTTC
TRBJ2-1,-,TRBD1,TRBV18,CASSPTGENYNEQFF,TGTGCCAGCTCACCGACAGGGGAGAACTACAATGAGCAGTTCTTC
TRBJ1-4,few,TRBD1,TRBV6-4,CASRDDRDPNEKLFF,TGTGCCAGCAGGGATGACAGGGATCCTAATGAAAAACTGTTTTTT
TRBJ2-7,-,-,TRBV19,CASSTPYEQYF,TGTGCCAGTAGTACACCGTACGAGCAGTACTTC
TRBJ2-7,-,-,TRBV13,CASSFLGEQYF,TGTGCCAGCAGCTTTTTGGGTGAGCAGTACTTC
TRBJ2-7,-,-,TRBV27,CASSLSPGFYEQYF,TGTGCCAGCAGTTTATCGCCAGGGTTCTACGAGCAGTACTTC
TRBJ1-2,-,-,TRBV13,CASSLDKPYTF,TGTGCCAGCAGCTTAGACAAACCCTACACCTTC
TRBJ2-3,-,-,TRBV28,CASSFSSDTDTQYF,TGTGCCAGCAGTTTCAGCAGCGACACAGATACGCAGTATTTT
TRBJ1-1,-,-,TRBV6-5,CASSYSGVATEAFF,TGTGCCAGCAGTTATTCTGGGGTCGCCACTGAAGCTTTCTTT
TRBJ2-3,-,-,TRBV27,CASSLWQSTDTQYF,TGTGCCAGCAGTTTATGGCAGTCGACAGATACGCAGTATTTT
TRBJ2-7,-,-,TRBV5-4,CASSSIPRGDEQYF,TGTGCCAGCAGCTCTATACCCAGGGGTGACGAGCAGTACTTC
TRBJ2-3,few,TRBD1,TRBV5-4,CASSRSGTGVADTQYF,TGTGCCAGCAGTCGATCCGGGACAGGAGTAGCAGATACGCAGTATTTT
TRBJ1-4,-,-,TRBV7-9,CASSLGGNEKLFF,TGTGCCAGCAGCTTAGGGGGGAATGAAAAACTGTTTTTT
TRBJ1-5,-,-,TRBV4-3,CASSQDWVGQDSQPQHF,TGCGCCAGCAGCCAAGATTGGGTGGGGCAGGATAGCCAGCCCCAGCATTTT
TRBJ2-2,-,-,TRBV9,CASSARAVGELFF,TGTGCCAGCAGCGCAAGGGCGGTCGGGGAGCTGTTTTTT
TRBJ2-7,-,-,TRBV25-1,CASSRFEQYF,TGTGCCAGCAGCCGCTTTGAGCAGTACTTC
TRBJ2-3,-,-,TRBV4-3,CASSQDPFRLETDTQYF,TGCGCCAGCAGCCAAGACCCCTTTCGCCTCGAGACAGATACGCAGTATTTT
TRBJ2-6,-,-,TRBV4-3,CASSQDQGTGANVLTF,TGCGCCAGCAGCCAAGATCAGGGGACCGGGGCCAACGTCCTGACTTTC
TRBJ2-7,-,TRBD2,TRBV27,CASSFSGRSYEQYF,TGTGCCAGCAGTTTTAGCGGGAGATCCTACGAGCAGTACTTC
TRBJ2-5,-,-,TRBV27,CASSPLTTYQETQYF,TGTGCCAGCAGTCCCTTGACTACATACCAAGAGACCCAGTACTTC
TRBJ1-4,-,TRBD1,TRBV28,CASTDRASANEKLFF,TGTGCCAGCACCGACAGGGCCTCAGCTAATGAAAAACTGTTTTTT
TRBJ1-2,-,TRBD1,TRBV27,CASSLLGGSGGYTF,TGTGCCAGCAGTTTATTAGGGGGCTCGGGTGGCTACACCTTC
TRBJ2-3,-,TRBD1,TRBV2,CASSRGLYSTDTQYF,TGTGCCAGCAGTAGGGGGCTCTATAGCACAGATACGCAGTATTTT
TRBJ2-1,-,-,TRBV9,CASSPLGGVRHEQFF,TGTGCCAGCAGCCCCTTAGGCGGGGTCCGGCATGAGCAGTTCTTC
TRBJ2-1,-,-,TRBV28,CASSLPSPSSYNEQFF,TGTGCCAGCAGTCTCCCTAGTCCTAGCTCCTACAATGAGCAGTTCTTC
TRBJ2-7,-,TRBD2,TRBV10-3,CAIRVAGRREGYEQYF,TGTGCCATCAGGGTAGCGGGAAGGAGGGAGGGCTACGAGCAGTACTTC
TRBJ2-3,-,-,TRBV6-6,CASSLRGPSTDTQYF,TGTGCCAGCAGCCTAAGAGGGCCTAGCACAGATACGCAGTATTTT
TRBJ2-5,-,TRBD2,TRBV10-3,CAISATSGSGETQYF,TGTGCCATCAGTGCGACTAGCGGGAGTGGAGAGACCCAGTACTTC
TRBJ2-1,-,-,TRBV27,CASSLGGAWYEQFF,TGTGCCAGCAGTTTAGGGGGGGCATGGTATGAGCAGTTCTTC
TRBJ2-7,-,-,TRBV19,CASTAALGGSYEQYF,TGTGCCAGTACCGCGGCTCTGGGCGGGTCCTACGAGCAGTACTTC
TRBJ1-1,-,TRBD1,TRBV19,CASSSGTGTRNTEAFF,TGTGCCAGTAGTTCCGGGACAGGGACGCGGAACACTGAAGCTTTCTTT